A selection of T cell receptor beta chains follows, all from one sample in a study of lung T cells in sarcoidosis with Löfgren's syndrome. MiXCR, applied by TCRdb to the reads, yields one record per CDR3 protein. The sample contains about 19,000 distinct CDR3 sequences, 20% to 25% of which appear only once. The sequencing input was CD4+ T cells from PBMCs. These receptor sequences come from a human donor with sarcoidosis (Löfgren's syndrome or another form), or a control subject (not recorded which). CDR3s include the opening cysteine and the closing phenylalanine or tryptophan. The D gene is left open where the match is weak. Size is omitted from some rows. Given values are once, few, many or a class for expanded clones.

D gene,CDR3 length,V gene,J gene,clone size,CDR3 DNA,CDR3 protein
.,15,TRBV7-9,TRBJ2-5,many,TGTGCCAGCAGCTTCATCGGGACTCTGGGAGAGACCCAGTACTTC,CASSFIGTLGETQYF
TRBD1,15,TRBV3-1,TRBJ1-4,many,TGTGCCAGCAGGGACGGACAGGGGGCTAATGAAAAACTGTTTTTT,CASRDGQGANEKLFF
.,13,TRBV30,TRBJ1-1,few,TGTGCCTGGAGTATTACAGGGAACACTGAAGCTTTCTTT,CAWSITGNTEAFF
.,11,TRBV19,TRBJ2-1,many,TGTGCCAGCAGCTTAGGAGGCGAGCAGTTCTTC,CASSLGGEQFF
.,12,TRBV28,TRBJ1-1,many,TGTGCCAGCAGTTTATTTTCCAGGGTAGCTTTCTTT,CASSLFSRVAFF
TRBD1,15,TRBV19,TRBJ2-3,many,TGTGCCAGTATAGACAGGGGTTTAGGCACAGATACGCAGTATTTT,CASIDRGLGTDTQYF
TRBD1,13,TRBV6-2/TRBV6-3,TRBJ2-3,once,TGTGCCGGCAGAAGACAGGGCCTAGATACGCAGTATTTT,CAGRRQGLDTQYF
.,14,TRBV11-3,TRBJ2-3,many,TGTGCCAGCAGCTTACACAGTGGCACAGATACGCAGTATTTT,CASSLHSGTDTQYF
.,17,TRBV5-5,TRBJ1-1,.,TGTGCCAGCACCGCCCTGCGAGGGATCCCCTTCGGCACTGAAGCTTTCTTT,CASTALRGIPFGTEAFF
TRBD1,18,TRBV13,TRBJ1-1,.,TGTGCCAGCAGCTTAGAAATTTTAGCGGACAGGATGAACACTGAAGCTTTCTTT,CASSLEILADRMNTEAFF
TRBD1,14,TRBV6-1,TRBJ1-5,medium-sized,TGTGCCGGGAGGACAGGGGGAGTGAATCAGCCCCAGCATTTT,CAGRTGGVNQPQHF
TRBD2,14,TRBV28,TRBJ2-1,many,TGTGCCAGCAGTCGACTAGCGGGGACGAATGAGCAGTTCTTC,CASSRLAGTNEQFF
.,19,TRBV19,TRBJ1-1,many,TGTGCCAGTAGTACCATCCTCCGGGTTTCGATCGGTCGGAACACTGAAGCTTTCTTT,CASSTILRVSIGRNTEAFF
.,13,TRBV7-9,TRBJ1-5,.,TGTGCCAGCAACCGGGATAGCAATCAGCCCCAGCATTTT,CASNRDSNQPQHF
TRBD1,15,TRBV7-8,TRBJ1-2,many,TGTGCCAGCAGCCCACGGACAGGGGGCGGCTATGGCTACACCTTC,CASSPRTGGGYGYTF
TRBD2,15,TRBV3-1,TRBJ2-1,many,TGTGCCAGCAGCCAGGATAGCGGGCTTTACAATGAGCAGTTCTTC,CASSQDSGLYNEQFF
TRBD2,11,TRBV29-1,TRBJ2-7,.,TGCAGCGGGGGGGGGGCCTACGAGCAGTACTTC,CSGGGAYEQYF
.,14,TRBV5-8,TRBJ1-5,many,TGTGCCAGCAGCCAGGGCACTAGCAATCAGCCCCAGCATTTT,CASSQGTSNQPQHF
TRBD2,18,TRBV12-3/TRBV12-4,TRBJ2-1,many,TGTGCCAGCAGTTTAGCCATGACCGGGACTAGCTCCTACAATGAGCAGTTCTTC,CASSLAMTGTSSYNEQFF
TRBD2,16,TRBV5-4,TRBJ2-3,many,TGTGCCAGCAGTTATAGCGGGAGAACTAGCACAGATACGCAGTATTTT,CASSYSGRTSTDTQYF
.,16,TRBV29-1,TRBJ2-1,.,TGCAGCGTAGGACAGAGCGCGGGGCGGGATTTCAATGAGCAGTTCTTC,CSVGQSAGRDFNEQFF
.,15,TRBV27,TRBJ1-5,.,TGTGCTAGCAGTATGGGACTAGCGGGGGTGGATACGCAGCATTTT,CASSMGLAGVDTQHF
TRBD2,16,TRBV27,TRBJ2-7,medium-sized,TGTGCCAGCAGTTCCCTTTCGGCGGGAGGTCCCTACGAGCAGTACTTC,CASSSLSAGGPYEQYF
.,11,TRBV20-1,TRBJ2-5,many,TGCAGTACTAGTGCCGTTGGGACCCAGTACTTC,CSTSAVGTQYF
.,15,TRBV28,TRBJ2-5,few,TGTGCCAGCAGCCCCGTGGGGGGGGGCCAAGAGACCCAGTGCTTC,CASSPVGGGQETQCF
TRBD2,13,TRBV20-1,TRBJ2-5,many,TGCAGTGCGGGGGGGTTTGCCAGAGAGACCCAGTACTTC,CSAGGFARETQYF
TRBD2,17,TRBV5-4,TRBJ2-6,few,TGTGCCAGCAGCCTACTAGCGGGGCTTTCTGGGGCCAACGTCCTGACTTTC,CASSLLAGLSGANVLTF
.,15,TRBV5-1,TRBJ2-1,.,TGCGCCAGCAAAGGGTCTAGGGGGGACTACAATGAGCAGTTCTTC,CASKGSRGDYNEQFF
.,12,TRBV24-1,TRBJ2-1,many,TGTGCCACCAGCCGAACAAACAATGAGCAGTTCTTC,CATSRTNNEQFF
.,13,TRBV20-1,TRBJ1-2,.,TGCGGTGCTAGAGGGGCCACAAACTACGGCTACACCTTC,CGARGATNYGYTF
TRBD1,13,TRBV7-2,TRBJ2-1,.,TGTGCCGGCAGCCACAGGGGGCAAAATGAGCAGTTCTTC,CAGSHRGQNEQFF
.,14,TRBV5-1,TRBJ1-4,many,TGCGCCAGCAGCTTCGAAGGGACTGGAAAAAAACTGTTTTTT,CASSFEGTGKKLFF
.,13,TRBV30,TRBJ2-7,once,TGTGCCTGGAGTGTGTCAGGGGCCTACGAGCAGTACTTC,CAWSVSGAYEQYF
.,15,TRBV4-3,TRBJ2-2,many,TGCGCCAGCAGCCGGGTCGGCAGAAACACCGGGGAGCTGTTTTTT,CASSRVGRNTGELFF
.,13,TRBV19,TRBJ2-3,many,TGTGCCAGTAGCGCGGGGGCCACAGATACGCAGTATTTT,CASSAGATDTQYF
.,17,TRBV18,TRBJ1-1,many,TGTGCCAGCTCATCGAAAACAAACAGAGCATTGAACACTGAAGCTTTCTTT,CASSSKTNRALNTEAFF
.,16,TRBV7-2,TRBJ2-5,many,TGTGCCAGCAGCGTACAGGGCCGAGGAGGCCAAGAGACCCAGTACTTC,CASSVQGRGGQETQYF
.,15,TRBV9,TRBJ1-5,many,TGTGCCAGCAGCGTAGGGGGGGTCTTGGATCAGCCCCAGCATTTT,CASSVGGVLDQPQHF
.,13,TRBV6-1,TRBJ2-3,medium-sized,TGTGCCAGCAGGTTGGACCCAACAGATACGCAGTATTTT,CASRLDPTDTQYF
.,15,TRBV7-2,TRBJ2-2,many,TGTGCCAGCAGCTTTATCAGGGGGAACACCGGGGAGCTGTTTTTT,CASSFIRGNTGELFF
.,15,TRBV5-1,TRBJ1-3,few,TGCGCCAGCAGCTTGGAGGGGACGTCTGGAAACACCATATATTTT,CASSLEGTSGNTIYF
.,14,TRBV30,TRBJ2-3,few,TGTGCCTGGAGTGTCGGTAGCGGCACAGATACGCAGTATTTT,CAWSVGSGTDTQYF
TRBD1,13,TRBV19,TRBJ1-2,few,TGTGCCAGTAGATGGGGGACAGAATATGGCTACACCTTC,CASRWGTEYGYTF
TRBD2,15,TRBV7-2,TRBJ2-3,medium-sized,TGTGCCAGCAGTTCACTAGCGGGGGGGACCGATACGCAGTATTTT,CASSSLAGGTDTQYF
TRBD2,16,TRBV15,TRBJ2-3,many,TGTGCCACCAGCAGAGTTTCCGGGACTAGCGGAGATACGCAGTATTTT,CATSRVSGTSGDTQYF
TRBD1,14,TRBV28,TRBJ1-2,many,TGTGCCAGCAGTCTGACAGGGGGCGGCTATGGCTACACCTTC,CASSLTGGGYGYTF
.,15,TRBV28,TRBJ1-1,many,TGTGCCAGCAGACCCCAAGGACAGATGAACACTGAAGCTTTCTTT,CASRPQGQMNTEAFF
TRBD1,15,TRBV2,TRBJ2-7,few,TGTGCCAGCAGTGAAGTCGAGACAGGGGCCGCGAAGCAGTACTTC,CASSEVETGAAKQYF
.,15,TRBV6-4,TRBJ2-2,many,TGTGCCAGCAGTGAACAGCAGGGATCGGCCGGGGAGCTGTTTTTT,CASSEQQGSAGELFF
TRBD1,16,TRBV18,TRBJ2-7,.,TGTGCCAGCTCAGTAGGTTCGGGACAGGGGCCCTACGAGCAGTACTTC,CASSVGSGQGPYEQYF
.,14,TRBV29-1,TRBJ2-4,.,TGCAGCGTTAGGGCAAACCTAGCCAAAAACATTCAGTACTTC,CSVRANLAKNIQYF
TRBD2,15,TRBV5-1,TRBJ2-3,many,TGCGCCAGCAGCACTAGCGGACACCGCACAGATACGCAGTATTTT,CASSTSGHRTDTQYF
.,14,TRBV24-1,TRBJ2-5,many,TGTGCCACCAGTGAAAGAGGGATCCAAGAGACCCAGTACTTC,CATSERGIQETQYF
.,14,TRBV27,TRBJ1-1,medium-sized,TGTGCCAGCAGTTTATCGGGTCCCACCTCTGAAGCTTTCTTT,CASSLSGPTSEAFF
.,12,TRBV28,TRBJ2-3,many,TGTGCCAGCCGGGACACCACAGATACGCAGTATTTT,CASRDTTDTQYF
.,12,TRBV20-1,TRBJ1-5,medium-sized,TGCAGTGCTAGTACAGCCCTGCAGCCCCAGCATTTT,CSASTALQPQHF
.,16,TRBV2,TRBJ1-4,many,TGTGCCAGCAGTGAAGAGAGGGGCCCTCTCAATGAAAAACTGTTTTTT,CASSEERGPLNEKLFF
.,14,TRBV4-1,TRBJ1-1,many,TGCGCCAGCAGCCAAGACACCTTTTACACTGAAGCTTTCTTT,CASSQDTFYTEAFF
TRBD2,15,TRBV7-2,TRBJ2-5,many,TGTGCCAGCAGCTTAGTCGCTAGCGGACAAGAGACCCAGTACTTC,CASSLVASGQETQYF